The 26 T cell receptor beta chains listed next were all sequenced from one sample in a study of T-cell memory formation after mild COVID-19. TCRdb re-called the 5' RACE reads with MiXCR, one entry per CDR3 protein. The sample holds some 310,000 distinct CDR3 sequences; approximately 22% are singletons and the top ten take around 20%. Material: PBMCs or a T cell subset sorted from them (not recorded which). The source is a man between 18 and 29 years old who had mild COVID-19 (a few samples of this study predate the infection). Cell type and time point are not known.

Many counts were recorded for this clonotype. CDR3 amino acids: CASSAQGNTEAFF. CDR3 DNA sequence: TGTGCCAGCAGCGCCCAGGGTAACACTGAAGCTTTCTTT. V gene TRBV7-3 combines with J gene TRBJ1-1, with TRBD1 as a possible D gene (5 bases). Germline V gene lookup returns CDR1 SGHTA and CDR2 FQGTGA. This CDR3 spans 13 amino acids. V gave up 5 bases and J gave up 2 bases, with 9 bases separating them. Variable domain in full (rest from reference TRBV7-3 and TRBJ1-1): GAGVSQTPSNKVTEKGKYVELRCDPISGHTALYWYRQSLGQGPEFLIYFQGTGAADDSGLPNDRFFAVRPEGSVSTLKIQRTERGDSAVYLCASSAQGNTEAFFGQGTRLTVV.

This clonotype came up a few times. The chain employs TRBV7-2 and TRBJ2-1, with D perhaps TRBD2 (6 bases). The CDR3 is 14 residues long. V was cut by 3 bases and J by 6 bases, with 12 bases left in between. Germline CDR1 reads SGHTA; CDR2 reads FQGNSA. CDR3: CASSFSGTPNEQFF. CDR3 nucleotide sequence: TGTGCCAGCAGCTTCTCCGGGACTCCCAATGAGCAGTTCTTC.

This clonotype has more than one count but fewer than ten. The V call is TRBV10-2, the J call TRBJ2-2; D perhaps matches TRBD2 (6 bases). CDR3 length: 13 residues. The V and J ends lost 8 bases and 3 bases respectively, with 10 bases between them. Germline V gives CDR1 WSHSY, CDR2 SAAADI. CDR3 loop: CASGRRDTGELFF. The CDR3 region has the DNA TGCGCCAGCGGACGGAGGGACACCGGGGAGCTGTTTTTT.

The gene calls are TRBV7-2 and TRBJ1-1; 7 bases are shared with TRBD1. The V gene end was trimmed by 4 bases and the J gene end by 4 bases; junction bases not matched to a gene: 3. This CDR3 is 13 amino acids long. The germline CDR1 and CDR2 sequences are SGHTA and FQGNSA. CDR3 sequence reads: CASSYTGATEAFF. For the CDR3, the DNA is TGTGCCAGCAGCTATACAGGGGCCACTGAAGCTTTCTTT.

The sample holds many counts of this clonotype. The chain combines TRBV6-5 with TRBJ1-1; D remains unclear. The V gene's germline CDR1 is MNHEY and CDR2 SVGAGI. This CDR3 is 13 amino acids long. Trimming stripped 6 bases from V and 2 bases from J, with 10 bases between. The CDR3 DNA follows: TGTGCCAGCAGCGGACCGGGAAACACTGAAGCTTTCTTT. Its translation is CASSGPGNTEAFF.

This clonotype occurred many times. The V gene is TRBV7-3, the J gene TRBJ1-1; D perhaps matches TRBD1 (5 bases). Germline V gene sequence: CDR1 SGHTA, CDR2 FQGTGA. The germline V and J ends were trimmed by 8 bases and 4 bases, with 20 bases remaining between them. The CDR3 spans 15 residues. CDR3 loop: CASSTWGGRGTEAFF. CDR3 nucleotide sequence: TGTGCCAGCTCAACATGGGGGGGGAGGGGCACTGAAGCTTTCTTT.

V and J are TRBV4-2 and TRBJ2-5; 8 nucleotides line up with TRBD2. V shed 3 bases and J 2 bases; nucleotides not matched to a gene: 5. The V gene's germline CDR1 is LGHNA and CDR2 YNFKEQ. There are 15 residues in the CDR3. CDR3 residues: CASSQASGPQETQYF. Written as DNA, the CDR3 is TGTGCCAGCAGCCAGGCTAGCGGGCCTCAAGAGACCCAGTACTTC.

In this sample, this clonotype turned up a few times. This rearrangement joins TRBV28 to TRBJ1-5; D is unresolved. Trimming pared 3 bases from V and 0 bases from J, leaving 12 bases between. The germline CDR1 and CDR2 sequences are MDHEN and SYDVKM. This CDR3 is 16 amino acids long. CDR3 protein: CASSFIRAYSNQPQHF. The CDR3 DNA is TGTGCCAGCAGTTTTATCCGGGCCTATAGCAATCAGCCCCAGCATTTT.

This clonotype was picked up many times. The rearrangement links TRBV5-1 to TRBJ2-5; D might be TRBD1 or TRBD2, each matching 5 bases. Trimming left V 3 bases short and J 1 base short, with 19 bases between. Looked up from germline, CDR1 is SGHRS and CDR2 is YFSETQ. This CDR3 region has 17 residues. CDR3 sequence: CASSSLPPGRSQETQYF. The CDR3 bases are TGCGCCAGCAGCTCCCTCCCTCCGGGACGCAGCCAAGAGACCCAGTACTTC.

This clonotype was recorded many times. This chain connects TRBV4-1 to TRBJ2-4; possibly TRBD2 for D (6 bases). CDR3 length: 17 amino acids. Germline CDR1 reads MGHRA; CDR2 reads YSYEKL. The V and J ends lost 3 bases and 5 bases respectively, with 20 bases between them. CDR3 sequence (DNA): TGCGCCAGCAGCCAGAGGGGTTGGGGGGTCAGCGAAAACATTCAGTACTTC. Protein product: CASSQRGWGVSENIQYF.

The CDR3 region has the DNA TGCGCCAGCAGCTTTGGCAGCCCCTTGAACACTGAAGCTTTCTTT. Its protein is CASSFGSPLNTEAFF. The chain carries TRBV5-1 and TRBJ1-1; no definite D call. Germline values: CDR1 SGHRS, CDR2 YFSETQ. Trimming left V 2 bases short and J 0 bases short, with 11 bases between. The CDR3 totals 15 residues.

This chain joins TRBV24-1 and TRBJ2-3, with 9 bases fitting TRBD1. J was trimmed by 2 bases and V by 7 bases; bases with no gene match: 3. The CDR3 runs 14 residues. The germline V gene has CDR1 KGHDR and CDR2 SFDVKD. CDR3 DNA: TGTGCCACCAGGGGGACAGGGAACACAGATACGCAGTATTTT. Its translation: CATRGTGNTDTQYF.

This clonotype appeared a few times. This chain connects TRBV4-3 to TRBJ2-2; the D gene could be TRBD1 or TRBD2 (6 bases each). The CDR3 contains 16 residues. Germline CDR1 reads LGHNA; CDR2 reads YSLEER. Trimming removed 1 base at V and 2 bases at J, with 11 bases between. The CDR3 here is CASSQGGGINTGELFF. The CDR3 coding sequence is TGCGCCAGCAGCCAAGGAGGGGGGATAAACACCGGGGAGCTGTTTTTT.

This clonotype was picked up many times. The chain employs TRBV4-1 and TRBJ1-5; tentatively, D is TRBD1 (5 bases). CDR1 and CDR2 from the germline V gene are MGHRA and YSYEKL. This CDR3 is built from 15 residues. Trimming cost V 2 bases and J 0 bases, with 8 bases left between them. CDR3 sequence: CASSQRRVSNQPQHF. The CDR3 region has the DNA TGCGCCAGCAGCCAACGCAGGGTTAGCAATCAGCCCCAGCATTTT.

This clonotype has just a few counts. The rearrangement uses TRBV5-6 and TRBJ2-1; D gene unclear. The CDR3 runs to 15 residues. CDR1 and CDR2 from the germline V gene are SGHDT and YYEEEE. V was cut by 4 bases and J by 0 bases, with 11 bases left in between. The CDR3 region is CASSPTRASYNEQFF. CDR3 in DNA: TGTGCCAGCAGCCCCACTCGAGCCTCCTACAATGAGCAGTTCTTC. Full variable domain (remainder filled in from reference TRBV5-6 and TRBJ2-1): DAGVTQSPTHLIKTRGQQVTLRCSPKSGHDTVSWYQQALGQGPQFIFQYYEEEERQRGNFPDRFSGHQFPNYSSELNVNALLLGDSALYLCASSPTRASYNEQFFGPGTRLTVL.

This clonotype was seen many times. The gene calls are TRBV6-4 and TRBJ2-2; the D is unclear. CDR1 MRHNA and CDR2 SNTAGT come from the germline V gene. The CDR3 has 13 residues. V was shortened by 0 bases and J by 7 bases, with 6 bases between the two germline ends. In DNA form, the CDR3 reads TGTGCCAGCAGTGACTCAGAGGTCGGGGAGCTGTTTTTT. Amino acid sequence: CASSDSEVGELFF.

This clonotype was found a few times. Written as DNA, the CDR3 is TGTGCCAGCAGGGGCTTCGGGACAGGGTCTGGGGAGCTGTTTTTT. Encoded protein: CASRGFGTGSGELFF. This chain uses TRBV6-5 with TRBJ2-2; 9 bases map to TRBD1. Trimming took 6 bases from V and 8 from J; bases not matched to a gene: 10. The CDR3 covers 15 residues. Germline V CDR1 and CDR2: MNHEY, SVGAGI.

This chain joins TRBV20-1 and TRBJ1-4; 8 nucleotides agree with TRBD1. The germline gives CDR1 DFQATT, CDR2 SNEGSKA (reference sequence). The CDR3 sequence is 15 residues long. V trimming: 5 bases; J trimming: 8 bases; junction bases outside the gene matches: 13. The chain's CDR3 is CSARPQGQGGEKLFF. In nucleotides, the CDR3 is TGCAGTGCTCGACCGCAAGGACAGGGTGGCGAAAAACTGTTTTTT.

This clonotype was detected only a few times. This rearrangement joins TRBV7-9 to TRBJ2-1; 9 bases align to TRBD1. Germline-derived CDR1 and CDR2 are SEHNR and FQNEAQ (reference sequence). The CDR3 covers 16 residues. V lost 5 bases, J lost 5 bases, and 10 bases stayed unmatched. The CDR3 spells CASSLIPGQGNNEQFF. CDR3 in DNA: TGTGCCAGCAGCCTAATTCCGGGACAGGGTAACAATGAGCAGTTCTTC. The entire variable domain, with the rest obtained from reference TRBV7-9 and TRBJ2-1, is as follows: DTGVSQNPRHKITKRGQNVTFRCDPISEHNRLYWYRQTLGQGPEFLTYFQNEAQLEKSRLLSDRFSAERPKGSFSTLEIQRTEQGDSAMYLCASSLIPGQGNNEQFFGPGTRLTVL.

The CDR3: CASSWSYDRAEQYV. In DNA, the CDR3 is TGTGCCAGCAGTTGGAGTTACGACAGGGCCGAGCAGTACGTC. The chain uses TRBV28 and TRBJ2-7, with 7 nucleotides matching TRBD1. With V trimmed by 4 bases and J by 6 bases, 9 bases remained unmatched. CDR3 length: 14 amino acids. Germline V CDR1 and CDR2: MDHEN, SYDVKM.

The chain has TRBV28 and TRBJ2-1; D is unclear. Germline loops: CDR1 MDHEN, CDR2 SYDVKM. Trimming took off 2 bases at V and 0 bases at J, with 8 bases between the two ends. The CDR3 runs to 15 residues. The CDR3 coding sequence is TGTGCCAGCAGTTTACCACCTAGCTCCTACAATGAGCAGTTCTTC. This translates into CASSLPPSSYNEQFF. The full variable domain, with the rest looked up from reference TRBV28 and TRBJ2-1, is DVKVTQSSRYLVKRTGEKVFLECVQDMDHENMFWYRQDPGLGLRLIYFSYDVKMKEKGDIPEGYSVSREKKERFSLILESASTNQTSMYLCASSLPPSSYNEQFFGPGTRLTVL.

The chain carries TRBV7-2 and TRBJ2-5, with TRBD1 as a possible D gene (5 bases). V dropped 1 base and J dropped 5 bases, with 11 bases sitting between them. CDR3 length: 14 amino acids. CDR1 SGHTA and CDR2 FQGNSA come from the germline V gene. The CDR3, as DNA: TGTGCCAGCAGCTTAGACAGGCCAACCGAGACCCAGTACTTC. Translation gives CASSLDRPTETQYF.

The genes are TRBV12-3 or TRBV12-4 and TRBJ2-7; a possible D gene is TRBD2 (7 bases). The CDR3 spans 13 residues. V shed 6 bases and J shed 4 bases, with 13 bases lying between them. DNA for the CDR3: TGTGCCAGCAGCGCGGGGGCCGGGTACGAGCAGTACTTC. The encoded protein is CASSAGAGYEQYF.

This clonotype showed up just a few times. Written as DNA, the CDR3 is TGTGCCAGCAGTCGGACACGCTACGAGCAGTACGTC. Its translation: CASSRTRYEQYV. This chain uses TRBV6-2 or TRBV6-3 with TRBJ2-7; D is perhaps TRBD1 (5 bases). Germline CDR1 MNHEY, CDR2 SVGEGT. This CDR3 comprises 12 residues. Between the trimmed V and J ends, which lost 5 bases and 3 bases, there was a span of 8 bases.

This chain joins TRBV4-1 and TRBJ2-1; TRBD1 matches 7 bases. The CDR3 runs 20 residues. The germline V gene encodes CDR1 MGHRA and CDR2 YSYEKL. V was pared by 0 bases and J by 4 bases, with 18 bases of the junction left unmatched. The DNA of the CDR3 is TGCGCCAGCAGCCAAGATGCCCTTTCCGCCGGGACAGTTGGGTACAATGAGCAGTTCTTC. Translating it yields CASSQDALSAGTVGYNEQFF.

The chain joins TRBV2 to TRBJ2-7; D is possibly TRBD2 (6 bases). V was trimmed by 4 bases and J by 3 bases, leaving 7 bases between them. This CDR3 has 12 residues. Germline V gives CDR1 SNHLY, CDR2 FYNNEI. The CDR3 region is CASSAGGYEQYV. CDR3 in DNA: TGTGCCAGCAGTGCCGGGGGCTACGAGCAGTACGTC.